A selection of T cell receptor beta chains follows, all from one sample in a study of blood T cell repertoires in COVID-19. Profiling relied on immunoSEQ multiplex PCR, and the TCRdb table lists in-frame clones only, not all of them. The table has tens of thousands of clones, around 81% seen once. The material sequenced was peripheral blood. These TCRs come from an elderly man with COVID-19, enrolled during active disease. The CDR3 runs from the conserved cysteine through the conserved F or W. Fields, in order: J gene, clone size, V gene, D gene, CDR3 DNA, CDR3 protein. D genes are given only for firm matches. A clone size is listed for some rows: how often the clone was seen (once, few, many), or a class if it is expanded.

TRBJ1-4 few TRBV9 - TGTGCCAGCAGCCCCATGGGGGGGAGGGCAGAACGCGTGTTTTTT CASSPMGGRAERVFF
TRBJ2-1 - TRBV19 TRBD2 TGTGCCAGTAGTATCTCTAGCGGGAGTGAGCAGTTCTTC CASSISSGSEQFF
TRBJ1-5 - TRBV19 - TGTGCCAGTAGTATAGGGGTAGGGGTTTCGAATCAGCCCCAGCATTTT CASSIGVGVSNQPQHF
TRBJ1-3 - TRBV18 - TGTGCCAGCTCACCAGGGCAGGTCGAGGGAAACACCATATATTTT CASSPGQVEGNTIYF
TRBJ1-6 - TRBV9 - TGTGCCAGCAGCCCCCGGGGGTCCTATAATTCACCCCTCCACTTT CASSPRGSYNSPLHF
TRBJ2-1 - TRBV7-2 TRBD2 TGTGCCAGCAGCTTAGGACTAGCAAGGGGCGACAATGAGCAGTTCTTC CASSLGLARGDNEQFF
TRBJ2-6 few TRBV27 - TGTGCCAGCAGCCCGTCTCTCTCTGGGGCCAACGTCCTGACTTTC CASSPSLSGANVLTF
TRBJ2-7 once TRBV9 TRBD1 TGTGCCAGCAGCGTAGAAGGGACAGGGTCCTACGAGCAGTACTTC CASSVEGTGSYEQYF
TRBJ1-5 - TRBV30 - TGTGCCTGGAGCAGTCTAAGCGGGGTCAATCAGCCCCAGCATTTT CAWSSLSGVNQPQHF
TRBJ1-3 - TRBV4-1 - TGCGCCAGCAGCCGACAGGCGAGCTCTGGAAACACCATATATTTT CASSRQASSGNTIYF
TRBJ1-1 - TRBV14 - TGTGCCAGCAGCCAGGTTCGGGGGGCAGGTGAAGCTTTCTTT CASSQVRGAGEAFF
TRBJ2-3 - TRBV30 TRBD2 TGTGCCTGGAGTGTAGGAGGCGCGGGGGGCACAGATACGCAGTATTTT CAWSVGGAGGTDTQYF
TRBJ1-4 - TRBV9 TRBD1 TGTGCCAGCACCACCGGGACAGGGACAGAAAAACTGTTTTTT CASTTGTGTEKLFF
TRBJ1-3 - TRBV4-1 - TGCGCCAGCAGCCAAGAGGGCAGGGTACCTGGAAACACCATATATTTT CASSQEGRVPGNTIYF
TRBJ1-1 - TRBV5-1 - TGCGCCAGCAGCTTGGATGGCAGGGTGAGGAACACTGAAGCTTTCTTT CASSLDGRVRNTEAFF